Listed below are T cell receptor beta chains from one sample, sequenced in a study of Ad26.COV2.S vaccination and SARS-CoV-2 variants. The assay was immunoSEQ multiplex PCR, and TCRdb's table has in-frame clones only and misses some. The data contain 400,000 to 500,000 clones, 85% to 90% of them singletons. Sequencing used peripheral blood, obtained in a trial of Ad26.COV2.S vaccine versus placebo. Receptor source: a person aged 18 to 59 who received the Ad26.COV2.S COVID-19 vaccine or a placebo. Both conserved end residues are trimmed from each CDR3. Size is stated for part of the rows, as once, few or many counts, or as a class when the clone is expanded.

j_gene	v_gene	abundance	len	CDR3aa
TRBJ1-2	TRBV19	-	14	ASSLGRATPPIGYT
TRBJ2-1	TRBV7-2	-	10	ASSKLQIGQF
TRBJ1-2	TRBV9	-	13	ASSVGALGAYGYT
TRBJ2-1	TRBV2	-	11	ASSEGVWDEQF
TRBJ2-1	TRBV24-1	-	12	ATSDDKLRNEQF
TRBJ2-7	TRBV28	-	11	ASSLGGQHEQY
TRBJ2-3	TRBV24-1	-	14	ATQGRGTTSTDTQY
TRBJ1-4	TRBV5-4	-	14	ASSLAEGLPNEKLF
TRBJ2-1	TRBV21-1	-	13	ASMGTGGTLREQF
TRBJ1-1	TRBV7-9	-	12	ASSPRQSNTEAF
TRBJ2-3	TRBV18	-	12	ASSPFQGWDTQY
TRBJ1-1	TRBV5-1	-	11	ASSLGIGTEAF
TRBJ1-2	TRBV19	-	8	ASSVQGYT
TRBJ1-1	TRBV5-4	-	13	ASSSGEGQTTEAF
TRBJ2-1	TRBV5-4	once	11	AGGPPPPAEQF
TRBJ2-7	TRBV7-6	-	13	ASSLGSHGSYEQY
TRBJ1-1	TRBV9	-	11	ASSGSLNTEAF
TRBJ2-7	TRBV24-1	once	14	ATSLNRGQGAYEQY
TRBJ1-1	TRBV2	-	11	ASQLEGTTEAF
TRBJ1-2	TRBV5-1	-	13	ASSTRGTPSYGYT
TRBJ1-1	TRBV30	-	9	AWSVKITAF
TRBJ1-4	TRBV5-6	-	12	ASSPWDTTEKLF
TRBJ2-1	TRBV7-3	-	13	ASSLGASSYNEQF
TRBJ2-1	TRBV11-2	-	14	ASSLVAGGIYNEQF
TRBJ2-1	TRBV7-9	-	14	ASSRMVIRVLNEQF
TRBJ2-3	TRBV9	few	12	ASSPGLTTDTQY
TRBJ2-2	TRBV5-4	-	11	ASSKTGGGELF
TRBJ1-2	TRBV19	-	11	ASSTTFIYGYT
TRBJ2-6	TRBV2	-	14	ASSDSYLAGANVLT
TRBJ2-7	TRBV28	-	13	ASSSPGTGSYEQY
TRBJ1-6	TRBV5-4	-	12	ASSLRREASPLH
TRBJ2-5	TRBV5-1	-	14	ASSLPQGGLQETQY
TRBJ2-3	TRBV24-1	-	15	ATGASGRAQSTDTQY
TRBJ2-1	TRBV6-2/TRBV6-3	-	18	ASNPPVRRGASLSNNEQF
TRBJ2-5	TRBV5-1	-	16	ASSFRSGSGGAVETQY
TRBJ1-5	TRBV27	few	11	ASSLSEGQPQH
TRBJ2-2	TRBV7-9	-	10	ASSSLTGELF
TRBJ1-5	TRBV6-1	once	13	ASSDPGVSNQPQH
TRBJ2-5	TRBV11-3	-	10	ASSSAQETQY
TRBJ1-5	TRBV7-8	once	12	ASSLNFYNQPQH
TRBJ1-1	TRBV2	-	9	ASGDWDIAF
TRBJ2-5	TRBV9	-	13	ASSVAGKAQETQY
TRBJ2-5	TRBV7-9	-	14	ASSSRDKAPQETQY
TRBJ2-2	TRBV2	-	13	ASTLQGPLTGELF